A selection of T cell receptor beta chains follows, all from one sample in a study of OX40 agonist ivuxolimab in advanced cancers. Repertoires were generated with immunoSEQ multiplex PCR, while TCRdb's copy carries only in-frame clones and drops some. The table has roughly 67,000 clones, about 88% seen once; the top ten hold roughly 0.27%. The material was CD4+ or CD8+ T cells sorted from blood, obtained in a trial of the OX40 agonist ivuxolimab. These receptors were collected from an adult with an advanced solid tumor such as melanoma, head and neck, liver or kidney cancer. Both conserved end residues are trimmed from each CDR3. The order of the fields is clone size, V gene, J gene, CDR3 length, CDR3 protein. Size is stated for part of the rows, as once, few or many counts, or as a class when the clone is expanded.

.,TRBV7-9,TRBJ1-1,12,ASSRTGLSTEAF
.,TRBV5-1,TRBJ2-1,13,ASSPGLAGGNEQF
.,TRBV21-1,TRBJ2-6,13,ASSEDRGGANVLT
once,TRBV7-9,TRBJ2-3,11,ASSLVGADTQY
once,TRBV16,TRBJ2-3,13,ASSQGTGRTDTQY
.,TRBV29-1,TRBJ1-3,12,SVVFSNSGNTIY
.,TRBV19,TRBJ2-1,13,ASSIRTSGINEQF
once,TRBV5-4,TRBJ2-1,16,ASSPRLSSGRGYNEQF
.,TRBV28,TRBJ1-2,14,ASTTSGTGGGYGYT
.,TRBV6-6,TRBJ2-1,14,ASSLTGQRIPNEQF
.,TRBV27,TRBJ1-1,13,ASSFGGRANTEAF
.,TRBV11-2,TRBJ1-4,10,ASSLVGEKLF
.,TRBV10-3,TRBJ2-5,13,AISPGQGVFETQY
.,TRBV4-3,TRBJ1-1,13,ASSQEGRRNTEAF
.,TRBV6-6,TRBJ2-1,13,ASSYPNMRGGEQF
.,TRBV6-5,TRBJ1-2,10,ASSYANYGYT
.,TRBV25-1,TRBJ2-2,10,ASSGNTGELF
once,TRBV25-1,TRBJ2-3,16,ASSETLPRQGETDTQY
.,TRBV4-1,TRBJ2-1,15,ASSQEISGSNDNEQF
.,TRBV6-5,TRBJ2-5,14,ASSYLRGAGKETQY
.,TRBV5-4,TRBJ1-1,12,VWGTGIMNTEAF
.,TRBV7-8,TRBJ1-1,13,ASSSTGVMNTEAF
.,TRBV2,TRBJ2-2,12,ASRDGLAVGELF
.,TRBV28,TRBJ2-1,13,ASSRRLAGAFEQF
few,TRBV5-1,TRBJ1-2,14,ASSLVSFRLGYGYT
.,TRBV5-5,TRBJ1-1,13,ASSLDLTNRGEAF
.,TRBV6-1,TRBJ1-2,11,ASSAGLRYGYT
.,TRBV9,TRBJ2-7,13,ASSPGAVSRGEQY
.,TRBV5-1,TRBJ2-3,12,ASGIIPNTDTQY